This T cell receptor beta chain derives from a study of sequential checkpoint blockade in melanoma. Turning to the study itself: Both treatment sequences were followed by maintenance nivolumab.

Specified treatment: randomized to nivolumab then ipilimumab (arm A) or the reverse (arm B). Patients had received no earlier DNA-damaging chemotherapy. Germline CDR1 and CDR2: LGHNA and YSLEER. This CDR3 comprises 15 residues. V lost 1 base and J lost 6; bases outside the gene matches: 5. The protocol was immunoSEQ multiplex PCR, while the TCRdb copy is restricted to in-frame clones and leaves out a portion. The profile covers around 20,000 clones, with roughly four fifths appearing a single time and under 14% taken by the ten largest. This sequence was found in a human donor with melanoma. The input for sequencing was CD8+ T cells sorted from blood (inferred from file names), taken from a patient given nivolumab and ipilimumab in sequence. This rearrangement joins TRBV4-3 to TRBJ1-2; 10 nucleotides agree with TRBD1. CDR3 DNA: TGCGCCAGCAGCCAAGTAAGGGGACAGGGGCATGGCTACACCTTC. It is translated as CASSQVRGQGHGYTF.